The 10 T cell receptor beta chains presented below share a single source sample, sequenced in a study of monozygotic twins with inflammatory bowel disease. From the 5' RACE reads, TCRdb lists one entry per CDR3 protein and no DNA. This repertoire includes more than 300,000 distinct CDR3 sequences. Sequences were obtained from blood. The receptors shown here come from a human donor with ulcerative colitis or Crohn's disease, or a healthy co-twin of an affected twin (not recorded which).

The chain has TRBV7-9 and TRBJ1-5. The CDR3 spans 16 residues. Germline V gene sequence: CDR1 SEHNR, CDR2 FQNEAQ (reference sequence). CDR3: CASSLVGSGRNQPQHF.

Here the CDR3 reads CSVLASGANVLTF. The chain carries TRBV29-1 and TRBJ2-6. Germline CDR1 SQVTM, CDR2 ANQGSEA. This CDR3 contains 13 residues.

This chain uses TRBV7-9 with TRBJ2-2. Germline V gene data show CDR1 as SEHNR and CDR2 as FQNEAQ (reference sequence). The CDR3 totals 13 residues. Here the CDR3 reads CASSPKDTGELFF. Based on the CDR3 plus reference TRBV7-9 and TRBJ2-2, the full variable domain is DTGVSQNPRHKITKRGQNVTFRCDPISEHNRLYWYRQTLGQGPEFLTYFQNEAQLEKSRLLSDRFSAERPKGSFSTLEIQRTEQGDSAMYLCASSPKDTGELFFGEGSRLTVL.

CDR3 residues: CASSDGRHQETQYF. This chain joins TRBV5-4 and TRBJ2-5. This CDR3 has 14 residues. Germline CDR1 is SGHNT and CDR2 is YYREEE (reference sequence).

The genes are TRBV18 and TRBJ2-7; TCRdb reports TRBD1, a call that lacks DNA to check it against. The CDR3 is 13 amino acids. The germline gives CDR1 KGHSH, CDR2 LQKENI. The CDR3 spells CASSPGQFYEQYF.

The rearrangement joins TRBV6-2 or TRBV6-3 to TRBJ1-1; the D call from TCRdb, TRBD1, cannot be confirmed without DNA. The germline CDR1 and CDR2 sequences are MNHEY and SVGEGT. The CDR3 contains 15 residues. This chain's CDR3 is CASSGTGTGDTEAFF.

The rearrangement links TRBV27 to TRBJ2-5; the D call of TRBD1 rests on TCRdb alone, since no DNA is present to check it. CDR1 MNHEY and CDR2 SMNVEV come from the germline V gene (reference sequence). The CDR3 has 14 residues. The CDR3 region is CASSLSQGLETQYF.

The chain uses TRBV18 and TRBJ2-1. Per germline, CDR1 KGHSH and CDR2 LQKENI. The length of the CDR3 is 15 residues. CDR3 region: CASSPRQGLYNEQFF. The full variable domain, in which reference TRBV18 and TRBJ2-1 provide the parts outside the CDR3, is NAGVMQNPRHLVRRRGQEARLRCSPMKGHSHVYWYRQLPEEGLKFMVYLQKENIIDESGMPKERFSAEFPKEGPSILRIQQVVRGDSAAYFCASSPRQGLYNEQFFGPGTRLTVL.

This rearrangement joins TRBV28 to TRBJ1-6; TCRdb's D call of TRBD1 is untestable without DNA. This CDR3 comprises 14 residues. CDR1 and CDR2 (germline): MDHEN, SYDVKM. The CDR3 region is CASIRGAQGSPLHF.

The J gene is TRBJ2-1, the V gene TRBV12-3 or TRBV12-4; the TCRdb call, TRBD2, lacks DNA for checking. The CDR3 is 17 amino acids. CDR3 amino acids: CAISRLSGTSGSHWQFF.